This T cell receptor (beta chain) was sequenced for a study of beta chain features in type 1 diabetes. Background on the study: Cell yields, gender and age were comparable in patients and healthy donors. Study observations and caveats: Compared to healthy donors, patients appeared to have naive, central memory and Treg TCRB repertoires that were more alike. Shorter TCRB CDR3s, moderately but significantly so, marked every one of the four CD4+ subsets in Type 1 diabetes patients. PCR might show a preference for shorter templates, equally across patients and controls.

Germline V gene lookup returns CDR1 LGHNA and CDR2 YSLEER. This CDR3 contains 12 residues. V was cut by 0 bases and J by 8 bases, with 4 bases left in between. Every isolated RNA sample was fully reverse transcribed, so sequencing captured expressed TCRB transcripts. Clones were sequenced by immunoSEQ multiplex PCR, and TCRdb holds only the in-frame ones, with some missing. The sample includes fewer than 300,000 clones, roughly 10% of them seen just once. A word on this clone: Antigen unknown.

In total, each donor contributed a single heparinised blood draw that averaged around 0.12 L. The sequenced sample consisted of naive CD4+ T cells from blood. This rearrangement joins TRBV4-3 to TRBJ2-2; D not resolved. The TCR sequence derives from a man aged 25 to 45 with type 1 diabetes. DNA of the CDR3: TGCGCCAGCAGCCAAGATCGTGGGGAGCTGTTTTTT. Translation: CASSQDRGELFF.